The 5 T cell receptor beta chains in this list originate from one sample, sequenced in a study of preoperative IRX-2 immunotherapy in early breast cancer. Clones were sequenced by immunoSEQ multiplex PCR, and TCRdb holds only the in-frame ones, with some missing. The sample has 28,000 or so clones; around 91% are singletons. Treatment given: preoperative locoregional IRX-2 cytokine immunotherapy. The sample was taken from a patient treated with IRX-2 immunotherapy. The source is a human donor with breast cancer.

The chain joins TRBV11-2 to TRBJ2-7; no clear D. CDR3 length equals 12 residues. Per germline, CDR1 SGHAT and CDR2 FQNNGV. V lost 3 bases and J 4 bases, leaving 7 bases between the germline ends. The CDR3 nucleotides are TGTGCCAGCAGCTTCCGGCAATACGAGCAGTACTTC. This codes for CASSFRQYEQYF.

The J gene is TRBJ2-4, the V gene TRBV14, with D maybe TRBD1 (5 bases). This CDR3 has 13 residues. The germline V gene has CDR1 SGHDN and CDR2 FVKESK. V lost 3 bases and J lost 9, with 12 bases in between. Here the CDR3 reads CASSQKGSIIQYF. In nucleotides, the CDR3 is TGTGCCAGCAGCCAGAAGGGGTCGATCATTCAGTACTTC.

The rearrangement links TRBV10-2 to TRBJ1-1; perhaps TRBD1 as D (6 bases). Between the trimmed V and J ends, which lost 1 base and 8 bases, there was a span of 14 bases. The CDR3 sequence is 14 residues long. Germline lookup yields CDR1 WSHSY and CDR2 SAAADI. In DNA, the CDR3 is TGCGCCAGCAGTGAGTTTCTCAGGGGACCGGAAGCTTTCTTT. Its translation: CASSEFLRGPEAFF.

The chain carries TRBV6-1 and TRBJ1-4; the match to TRBD1 covers 9 bases. Trimming removed 3 bases from V and 4 bases from J; junction bases left unmatched: 3. Per the germline V gene, CDR1 is MNHNS and CDR2 is SASEGT. The CDR3 contains 15 residues. DNA for the CDR3: TGTGCCAGCAGTGAGTCGGACAGGGGTAATGAAAAACTGTTTTTT. It translates to CASSESDRGNEKLFF.

Concerning this clone: The germline gene is not matched at one end of the junction; a read error may be the cause. J is TRBJ1-5 and V is TRBV27; D remains ambiguous. The CDR3 has 13 amino acids. Per the germline V gene, CDR1 is MNHEY and CDR2 is SMNVEV (reference sequence). CDR3 sequence (DNA): TGTGCCAGCAGTTCCTTCGGCATTGGTCAATTAAGCTTT. It translates to CASSSFGIGQLSF.